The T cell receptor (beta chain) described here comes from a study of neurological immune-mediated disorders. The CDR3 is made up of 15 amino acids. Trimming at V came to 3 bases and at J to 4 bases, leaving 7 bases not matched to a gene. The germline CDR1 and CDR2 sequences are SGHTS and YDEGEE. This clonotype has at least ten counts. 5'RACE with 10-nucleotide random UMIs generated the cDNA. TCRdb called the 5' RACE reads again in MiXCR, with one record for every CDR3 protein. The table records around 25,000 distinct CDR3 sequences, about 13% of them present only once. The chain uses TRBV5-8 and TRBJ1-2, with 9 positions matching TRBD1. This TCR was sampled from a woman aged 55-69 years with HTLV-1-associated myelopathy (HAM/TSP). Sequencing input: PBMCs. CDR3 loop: CASSWGTGLTYGYTF. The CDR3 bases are TGTGCCAGCAGCTGGGGGACAGGGTTGACCTATGGCTACACCTTC. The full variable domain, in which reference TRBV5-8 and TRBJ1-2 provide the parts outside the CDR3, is EAGVTQSPTHLIKTRGQQATLRCSPISGHTSVYWYQQALGLGLQFLLWYDEGEERNRGNFPPRFSGRQFPNYSSELNVNALELEDSALYLCASSWGTGLTYGYTFGSGTRLTVV.